What follows describes a single T cell receptor (beta chain). Its antigen is not known. The donor population consisted of healthy HIV-negative adults with no recent acute infections or vaccinations. Some clones are missing from TCRdb's copy, which holds only in-frame ones; the method was immunoSEQ multiplex PCR. The repertoire includes under 550,000 clones, 90% to 96% of them detected once, and roughly 0.06% sits in the top ten. The germline V gene has CDR1 MGHRA and CDR2 YSYEKL. Germline trimming cut 3 bases from V and 7 bases from J; bases unmatched to any gene: 11. This CDR3 region has 16 residues. The sample comes from a study of shared clonotypes between healthy human individuals. Whole-study findings and limits: Investigators collected only blood, and repertoires in tissues likely differ. The study drew on few donors, limiting represented genetic and exposure-history diversity.

This chain connects TRBV4-1 to TRBJ2-1, with 8 bases that match TRBD2. The receptor's source is a woman aged 30 to 39 in good health. Sequenced input: naive CD4+ T cells sorted from blood. Subset defined: CD45RA+ positively selected. CDR3 loop: CASSHPGSGRGNEQFF. The CDR3 bases are TGCGCCAGCAGCCACCCAGGGAGCGGGAGAGGGAATGAGCAGTTCTTC.